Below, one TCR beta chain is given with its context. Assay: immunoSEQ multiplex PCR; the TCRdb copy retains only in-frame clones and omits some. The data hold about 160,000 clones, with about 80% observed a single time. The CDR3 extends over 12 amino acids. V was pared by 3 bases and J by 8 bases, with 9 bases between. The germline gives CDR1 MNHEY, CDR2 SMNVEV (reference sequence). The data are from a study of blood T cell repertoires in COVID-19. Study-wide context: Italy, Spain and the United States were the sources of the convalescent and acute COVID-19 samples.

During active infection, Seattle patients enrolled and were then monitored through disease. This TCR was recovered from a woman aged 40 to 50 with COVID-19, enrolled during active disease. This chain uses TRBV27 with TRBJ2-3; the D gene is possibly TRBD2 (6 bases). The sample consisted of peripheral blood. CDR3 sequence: CASSFKGGTQYF. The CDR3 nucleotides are TGTGCCAGCAGTTTCAAGGGAGGTACGCAGTATTTT.